What follows is one TCR beta chain and its context. The CDR3 totals 15 residues. Germline values: CDR1 LNHDA, CDR2 SQIVND (reference sequence). The V segment lost 5 bases and the J segment 1 base; nucleotides outside the gene matches: 4. Profiled with immunoSEQ multiplex PCR; TCRdb holds only in-frame clones, not every one. This sample has approximately 37,000 clones; roughly 91% occur once, and the top ten carry roughly 0.67%. The source of the sample is a study of T cell changes during pregnancy in multiple sclerosis. V usage is TRBV19 and J usage is TRBJ2-2; 7 bases align to TRBD1. Specimen: CD4+ T cells from peripheral blood mononuclear cells, collected in the third trimester of pregnancy. The clonotype comes from a female donor with multiple sclerosis, enrolled in a pregnancy study. CDR3 residues: CASSQAGGNTGELFF. CDR3 DNA: TGTGCCAGTAGTCAGGCAGGGGGGAACACCGGGGAGCTGTTTTTT.